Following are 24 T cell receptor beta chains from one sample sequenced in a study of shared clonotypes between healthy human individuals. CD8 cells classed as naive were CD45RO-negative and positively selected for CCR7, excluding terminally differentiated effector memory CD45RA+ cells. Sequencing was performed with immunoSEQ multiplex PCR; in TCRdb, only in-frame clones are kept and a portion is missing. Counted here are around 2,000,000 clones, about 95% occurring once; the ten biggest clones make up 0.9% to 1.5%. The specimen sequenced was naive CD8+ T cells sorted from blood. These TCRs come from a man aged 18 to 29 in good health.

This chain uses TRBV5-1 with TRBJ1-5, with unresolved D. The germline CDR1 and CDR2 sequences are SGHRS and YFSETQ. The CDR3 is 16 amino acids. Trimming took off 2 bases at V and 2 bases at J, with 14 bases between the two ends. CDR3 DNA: TGCGCCAGCAGCTTTGAGAGGGTGAACGGCAATCAGCCCCAGCATTTT. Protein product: CASSFERVNGNQPQHF.

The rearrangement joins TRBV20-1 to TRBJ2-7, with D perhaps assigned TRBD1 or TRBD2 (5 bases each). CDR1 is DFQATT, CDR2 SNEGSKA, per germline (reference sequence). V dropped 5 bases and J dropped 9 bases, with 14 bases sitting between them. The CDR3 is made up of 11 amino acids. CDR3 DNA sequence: TGCAGTGCTGGGGACCTCACGGGGCAGTACTTC. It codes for CSAGDLTGQYF.

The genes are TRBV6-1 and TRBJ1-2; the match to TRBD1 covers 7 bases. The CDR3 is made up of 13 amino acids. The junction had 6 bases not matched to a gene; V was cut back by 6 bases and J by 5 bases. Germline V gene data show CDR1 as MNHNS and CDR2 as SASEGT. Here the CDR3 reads CASSPGQFYGYTF. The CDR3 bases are TGTGCCAGCAGCCCGGGACAGTTTTATGGCTACACCTTC.

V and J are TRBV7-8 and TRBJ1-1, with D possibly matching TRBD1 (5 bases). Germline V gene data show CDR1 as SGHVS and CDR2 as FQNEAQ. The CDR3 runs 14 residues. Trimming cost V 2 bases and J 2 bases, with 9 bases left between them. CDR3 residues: CASSLSRANTEAFF. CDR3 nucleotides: TGTGCCAGCAGCTTAAGCAGGGCTAACACTGAAGCTTTCTTT. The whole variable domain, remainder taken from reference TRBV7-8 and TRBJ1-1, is GAGVSQSPRYKVAKRGQDVALRCDPISGHVSLFWYQQALGQGPEFLTYFQNEAQLDKSGLPSDRFFAERPEGSVSTLKIQRTQQEDSAVYLCASSLSRANTEAFFGQGTRLTVV.

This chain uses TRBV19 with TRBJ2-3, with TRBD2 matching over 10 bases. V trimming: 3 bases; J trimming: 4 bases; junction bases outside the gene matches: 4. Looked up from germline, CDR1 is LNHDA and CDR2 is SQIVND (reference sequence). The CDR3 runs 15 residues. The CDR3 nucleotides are TGTGCCAGTAGTATCGGAGCGGGAGGGCCAGATACGCAGTATTTT. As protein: CASSIGAGGPDTQYF.

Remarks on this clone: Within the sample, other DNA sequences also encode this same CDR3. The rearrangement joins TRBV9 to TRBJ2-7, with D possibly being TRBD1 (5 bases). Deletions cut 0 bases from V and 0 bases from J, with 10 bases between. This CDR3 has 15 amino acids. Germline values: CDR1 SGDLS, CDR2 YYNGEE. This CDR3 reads CASSVGQGLSYEQYF. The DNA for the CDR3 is TGTGCCAGCAGCGTAGGCCAGGGCCTCTCCTACGAGCAGTACTTC.

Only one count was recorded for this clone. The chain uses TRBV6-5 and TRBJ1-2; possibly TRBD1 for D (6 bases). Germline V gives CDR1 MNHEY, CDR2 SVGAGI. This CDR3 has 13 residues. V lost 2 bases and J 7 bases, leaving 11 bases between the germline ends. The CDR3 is CASSYTGWGGYTF. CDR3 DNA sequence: TGTGCCAGCAGTTACACAGGGTGGGGTGGCTACACCTTC.

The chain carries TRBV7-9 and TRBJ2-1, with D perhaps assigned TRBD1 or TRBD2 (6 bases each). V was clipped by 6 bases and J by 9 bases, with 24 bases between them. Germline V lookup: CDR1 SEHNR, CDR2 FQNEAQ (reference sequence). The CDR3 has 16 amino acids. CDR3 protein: CASSYPGDSPASEQFF. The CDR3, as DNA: TGTGCCAGCAGTTACCCAGGGGACTCACCCGCCAGTGAGCAGTTCTTC.

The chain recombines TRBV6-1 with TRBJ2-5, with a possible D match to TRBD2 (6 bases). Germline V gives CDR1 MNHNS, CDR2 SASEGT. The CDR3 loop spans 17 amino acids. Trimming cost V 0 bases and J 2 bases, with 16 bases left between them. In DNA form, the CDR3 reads TGTGCCAGCAGTGAAGCGCCGGGGGAGGCAGATCAAGAGACCCAGTACTTC. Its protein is CASSEAPGEADQETQYF.

CDR3 DNA: TGTGCCAGCAGTACAGGGACATATCCAGATACGCAGTATTTT. Encoded protein: CASSTGTYPDTQYF. V gene TRBV27 combines with J gene TRBJ2-3; D is possibly TRBD1 (6 bases). Trimming pared 5 bases from V and 4 bases from J, leaving 13 bases between. Germline CDR1 MNHEY, CDR2 SMNVEV (reference sequence). The CDR3 is 14 amino acids.

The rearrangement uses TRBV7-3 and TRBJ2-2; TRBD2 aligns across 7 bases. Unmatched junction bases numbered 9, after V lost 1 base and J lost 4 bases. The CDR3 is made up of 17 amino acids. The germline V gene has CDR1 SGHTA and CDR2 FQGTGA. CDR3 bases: TGTGCCAGCAGCTTAAGTGCCGGGGGGTTCAGCACCGGGGAGCTGTTTTTT. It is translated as CASSLSAGGFSTGELFF.

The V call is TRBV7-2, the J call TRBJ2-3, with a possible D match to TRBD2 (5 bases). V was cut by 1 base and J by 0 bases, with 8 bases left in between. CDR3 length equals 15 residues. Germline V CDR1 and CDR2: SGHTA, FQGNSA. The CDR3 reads CASSLVRGSTDTQYF. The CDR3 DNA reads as TGTGCCAGCAGCTTAGTCCGGGGAAGCACAGATACGCAGTATTTT.

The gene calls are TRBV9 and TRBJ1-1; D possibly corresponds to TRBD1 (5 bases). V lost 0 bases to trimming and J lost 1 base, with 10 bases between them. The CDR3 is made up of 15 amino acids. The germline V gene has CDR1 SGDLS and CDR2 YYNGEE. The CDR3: CASSVDTGTNTEAFF. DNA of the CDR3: TGTGCCAGCAGCGTAGATACGGGGACGAACACTGAAGCTTTCTTT.

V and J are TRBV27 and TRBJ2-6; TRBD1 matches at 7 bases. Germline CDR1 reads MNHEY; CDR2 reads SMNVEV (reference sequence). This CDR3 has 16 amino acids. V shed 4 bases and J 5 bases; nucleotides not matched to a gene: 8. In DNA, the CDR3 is TGTGCCAGCAGTTCCGCCTACAGGGGCTGGGCCAACGTCCTGACTTTC. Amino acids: CASSSAYRGWANVLTF.

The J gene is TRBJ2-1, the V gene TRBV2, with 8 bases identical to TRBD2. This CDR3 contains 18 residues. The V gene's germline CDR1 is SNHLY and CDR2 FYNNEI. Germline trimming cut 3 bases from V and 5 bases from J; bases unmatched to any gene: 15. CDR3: CASSDSPLRGLENNEQFF. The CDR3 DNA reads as TGTGCCAGCAGTGACAGCCCGTTGAGGGGACTAGAAAACAATGAGCAGTTCTTC.

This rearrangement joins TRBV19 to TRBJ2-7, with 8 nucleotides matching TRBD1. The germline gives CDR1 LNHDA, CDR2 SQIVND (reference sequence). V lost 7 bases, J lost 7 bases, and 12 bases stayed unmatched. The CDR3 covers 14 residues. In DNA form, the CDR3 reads TGTGCCAGTACCATGGCGGACAGGGAGTATGAGCAGTACTTC. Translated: CASTMADREYEQYF.

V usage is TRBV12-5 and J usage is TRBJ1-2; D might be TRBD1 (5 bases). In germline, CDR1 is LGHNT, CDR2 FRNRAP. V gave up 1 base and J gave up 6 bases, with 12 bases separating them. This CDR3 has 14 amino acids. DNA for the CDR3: TGTGCTAGTGGTTTGGGGGACGCCAGGGATGGCTACACCTTC. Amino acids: CASGLGDARDGYTF.

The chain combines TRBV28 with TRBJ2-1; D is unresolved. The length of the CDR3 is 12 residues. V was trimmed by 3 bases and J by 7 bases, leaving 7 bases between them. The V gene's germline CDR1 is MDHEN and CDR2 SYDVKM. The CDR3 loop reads CASSLPGNEQFF. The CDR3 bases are TGTGCCAGCAGTTTGCCCGGGAATGAGCAGTTCTTC.

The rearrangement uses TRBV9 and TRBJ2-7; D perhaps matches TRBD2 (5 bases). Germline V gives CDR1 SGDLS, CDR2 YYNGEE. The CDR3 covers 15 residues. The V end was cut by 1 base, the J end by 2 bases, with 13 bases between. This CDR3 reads CASSVTGLTTYEQYF. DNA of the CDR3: TGTGCCAGCAGCGTAACGGGATTAACAACCTACGAGCAGTACTTC.

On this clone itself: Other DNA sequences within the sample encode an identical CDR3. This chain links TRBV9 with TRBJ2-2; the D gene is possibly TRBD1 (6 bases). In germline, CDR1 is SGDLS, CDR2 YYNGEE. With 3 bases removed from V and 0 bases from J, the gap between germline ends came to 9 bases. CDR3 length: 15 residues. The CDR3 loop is CASSAGTPNTGELFF. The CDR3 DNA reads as TGTGCCAGCAGCGCAGGGACACCGAACACCGGGGAGCTGTTTTTT.

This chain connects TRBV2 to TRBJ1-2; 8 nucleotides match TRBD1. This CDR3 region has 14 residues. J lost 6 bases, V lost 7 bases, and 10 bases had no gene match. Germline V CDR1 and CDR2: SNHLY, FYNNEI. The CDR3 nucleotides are TGTGCCAGCACCTGGTTCGGACAGGGAAATGGCTACACCTTC. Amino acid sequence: CASTWFGQGNGYTF.

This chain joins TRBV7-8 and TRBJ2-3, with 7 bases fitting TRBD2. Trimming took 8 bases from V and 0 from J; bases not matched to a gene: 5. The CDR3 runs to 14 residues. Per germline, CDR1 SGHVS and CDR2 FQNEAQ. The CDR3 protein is CASFWGGSTDTQYF. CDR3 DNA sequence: TGTGCCAGCTTTTGGGGGGGGAGCACAGATACGCAGTATTTT.

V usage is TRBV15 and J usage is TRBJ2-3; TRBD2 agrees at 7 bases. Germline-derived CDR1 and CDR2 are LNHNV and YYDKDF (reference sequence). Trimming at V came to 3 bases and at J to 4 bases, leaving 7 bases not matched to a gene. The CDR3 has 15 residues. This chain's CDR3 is CATSRGLTSPDTQYF. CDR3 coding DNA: TGTGCCACCAGCAGGGGTTTGACTAGCCCAGATACGCAGTATTTT.

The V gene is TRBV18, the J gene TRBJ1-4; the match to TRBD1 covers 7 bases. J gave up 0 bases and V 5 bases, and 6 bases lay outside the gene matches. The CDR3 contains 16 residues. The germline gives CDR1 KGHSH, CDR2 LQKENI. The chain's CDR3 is CASSEGDSTTNEKLFF. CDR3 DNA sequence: TGTGCCAGCTCAGAGGGGGACAGCACAACTAATGAAAAACTGTTTTTT.